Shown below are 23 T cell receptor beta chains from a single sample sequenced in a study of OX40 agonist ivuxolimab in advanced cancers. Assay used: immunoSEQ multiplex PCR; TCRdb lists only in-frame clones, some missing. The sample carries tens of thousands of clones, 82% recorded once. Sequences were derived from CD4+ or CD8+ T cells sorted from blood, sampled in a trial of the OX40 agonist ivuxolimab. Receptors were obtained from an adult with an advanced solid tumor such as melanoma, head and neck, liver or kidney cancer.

The CDR3 spells CASSLFQGGGEAFF. The DNA for the CDR3 is TGCGCCAGCAGCTTGTTTCAGGGCGGCGGTGAAGCTTTCTTT. The genes are TRBV5-1 and TRBJ1-1; possible D gene TRBD1, 5 bases. Germline CDR1 and CDR2: SGHRS and YFSETQ. The CDR3 has 14 amino acids. V lost 1 base to trimming and J lost 7 bases, with 14 bases between them.

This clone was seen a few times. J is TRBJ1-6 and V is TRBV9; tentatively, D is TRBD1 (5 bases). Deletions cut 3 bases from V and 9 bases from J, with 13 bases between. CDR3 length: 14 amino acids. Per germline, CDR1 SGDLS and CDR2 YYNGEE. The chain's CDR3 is CASSGAGDGSPLHF. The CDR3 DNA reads TGTGCCAGCAGCGGCGCCGGGGACGGTTCACCCCTCCACTTT.

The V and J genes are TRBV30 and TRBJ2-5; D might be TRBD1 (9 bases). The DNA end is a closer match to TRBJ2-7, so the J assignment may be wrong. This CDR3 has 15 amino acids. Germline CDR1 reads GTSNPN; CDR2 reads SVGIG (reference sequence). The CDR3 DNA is TGTGCCTGGAGTCGGGGGGGACAGGGTTCGTACGAGCAGTACTTC. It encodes CAWSRGGQGSYEQYF.

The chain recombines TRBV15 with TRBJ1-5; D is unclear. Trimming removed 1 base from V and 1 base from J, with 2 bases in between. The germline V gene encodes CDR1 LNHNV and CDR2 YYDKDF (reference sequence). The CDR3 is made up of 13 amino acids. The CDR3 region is CATSRGSNQPQHF. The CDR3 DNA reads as TGTGCCACCAGCAGAGGAAGCAATCAGCCCCAGCATTTT.

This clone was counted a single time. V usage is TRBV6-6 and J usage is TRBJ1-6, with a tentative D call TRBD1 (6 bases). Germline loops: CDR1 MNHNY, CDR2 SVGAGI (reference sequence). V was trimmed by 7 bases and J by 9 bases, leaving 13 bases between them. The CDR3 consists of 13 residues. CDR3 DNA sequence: TGTGCCAGCACCCTACTAGGGGGTTCACCCCTCCACTTT. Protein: CASTLLGGSPLHF.

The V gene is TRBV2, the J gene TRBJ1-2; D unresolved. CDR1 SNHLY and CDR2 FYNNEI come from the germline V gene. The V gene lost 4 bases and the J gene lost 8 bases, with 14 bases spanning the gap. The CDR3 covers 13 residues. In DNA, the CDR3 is TGTGCCAGCAGTGCTAGGCAGCTTGTAGGCTACACCTTC. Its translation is CASSARQLVGYTF.

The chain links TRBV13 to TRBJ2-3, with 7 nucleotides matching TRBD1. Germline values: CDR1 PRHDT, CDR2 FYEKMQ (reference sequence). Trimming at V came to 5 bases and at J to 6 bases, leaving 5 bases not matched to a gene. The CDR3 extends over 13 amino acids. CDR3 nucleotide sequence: TGTGCCAGCAGCAAAACAGGGGTGGATACGCAGTATTTT. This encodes CASSKTGVDTQYF.

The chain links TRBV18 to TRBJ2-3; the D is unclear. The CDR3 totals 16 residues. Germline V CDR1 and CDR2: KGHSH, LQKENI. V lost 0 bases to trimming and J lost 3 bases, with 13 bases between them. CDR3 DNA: TGTGCCAGCTCACCACCTTCGTCCCAAGGGACAGATACGCAGTATTTT. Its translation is CASSPPSSQGTDTQYF.

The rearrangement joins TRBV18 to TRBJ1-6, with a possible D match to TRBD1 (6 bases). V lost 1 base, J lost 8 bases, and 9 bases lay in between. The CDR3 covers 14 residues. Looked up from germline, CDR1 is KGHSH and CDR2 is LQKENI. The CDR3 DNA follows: TGTGCCAGCTCACCACGACAGGAGGATTCACCCCTCCACTTT. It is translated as CASSPRQEDSPLHF.

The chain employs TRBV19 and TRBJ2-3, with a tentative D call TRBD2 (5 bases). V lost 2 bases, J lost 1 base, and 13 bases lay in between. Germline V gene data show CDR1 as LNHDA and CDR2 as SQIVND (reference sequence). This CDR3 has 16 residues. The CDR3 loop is CASSISEGLGTDTQYF. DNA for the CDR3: TGTGCCAGTAGTATATCAGAGGGCCTCGGCACAGATACGCAGTATTTT. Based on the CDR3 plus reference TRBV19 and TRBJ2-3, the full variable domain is DGGITQSPKYLFRKEGQNVTLSCEQNLNHDAMYWYRQDPGQGLRLIYYSQIVNDFQKGDIAEGYSVSREKKESFPLTVTSAQKNPTAFYLCASSISEGLGTDTQYFGPGTRLTVL.

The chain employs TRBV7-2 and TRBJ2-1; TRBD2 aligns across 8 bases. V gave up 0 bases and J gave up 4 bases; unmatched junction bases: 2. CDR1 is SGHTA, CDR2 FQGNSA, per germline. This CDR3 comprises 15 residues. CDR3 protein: CASSLASGIYNEQFF. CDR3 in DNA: TGTGCCAGCAGCTTAGCTAGCGGGATTTACAATGAGCAGTTCTTC.

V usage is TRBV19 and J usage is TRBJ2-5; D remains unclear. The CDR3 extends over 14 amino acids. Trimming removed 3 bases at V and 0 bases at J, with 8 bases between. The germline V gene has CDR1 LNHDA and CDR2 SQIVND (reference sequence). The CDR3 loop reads CASSMVGYQETQYF. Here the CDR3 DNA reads TGTGCCAGTAGTATGGTGGGGTACCAAGAGACCCAGTACTTC.

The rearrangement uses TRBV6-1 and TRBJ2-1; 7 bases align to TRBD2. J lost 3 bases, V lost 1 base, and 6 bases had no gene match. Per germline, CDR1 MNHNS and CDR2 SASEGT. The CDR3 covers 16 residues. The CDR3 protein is CASSEEASGVYNEQFF. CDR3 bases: TGTGCCAGCAGTGAAGAGGCTAGCGGAGTCTACAATGAGCAGTTCTTC.

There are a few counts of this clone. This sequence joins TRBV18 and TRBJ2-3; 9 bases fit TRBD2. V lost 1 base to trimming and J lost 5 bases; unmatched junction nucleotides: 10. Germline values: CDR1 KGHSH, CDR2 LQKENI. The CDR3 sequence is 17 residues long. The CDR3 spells CASSPLNLREGRDTQYF. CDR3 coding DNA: TGTGCCAGCTCACCACTCAACTTGCGGGAGGGCAGAGATACGCAGTATTTT.

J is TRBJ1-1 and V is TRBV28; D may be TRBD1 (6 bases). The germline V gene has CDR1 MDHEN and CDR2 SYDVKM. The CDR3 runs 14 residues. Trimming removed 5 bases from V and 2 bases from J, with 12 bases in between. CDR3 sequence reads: CASSTGQKNTEAFF. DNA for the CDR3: TGTGCCAGCAGTACAGGACAGAAAAACACTGAAGCTTTCTTT.

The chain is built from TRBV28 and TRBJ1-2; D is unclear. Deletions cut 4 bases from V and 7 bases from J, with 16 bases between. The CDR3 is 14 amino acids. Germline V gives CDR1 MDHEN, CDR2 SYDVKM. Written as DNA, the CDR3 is TGTGCCAGCAGTTCGATGGACTTTAGTGGTGGCTACACCTTC. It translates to CASSSMDFSGGYTF.

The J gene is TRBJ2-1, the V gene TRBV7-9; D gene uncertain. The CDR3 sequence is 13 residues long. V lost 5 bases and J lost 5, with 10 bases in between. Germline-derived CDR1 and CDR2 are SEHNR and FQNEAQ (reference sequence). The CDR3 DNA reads TGTGCCAGCAGCGTGAGTTATGACAATGAGCAGTTCTTC. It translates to CASSVSYDNEQFF.

The CDR3 is CASSDRGAPQETQYF. In nucleotides, the CDR3 is TGCGCCAGCAGTGACAGGGGTGCCCCCCAAGAGACCCAGTACTTC. The chain recombines TRBV10-1 with TRBJ2-5, with TRBD1 as a possible D gene (6 bases). V was trimmed by 3 bases and J by 1 base, leaving 12 bases between them. The CDR3 extends over 15 amino acids. Germline values: CDR1 WNHNN, CDR2 SYGVQD (reference sequence).

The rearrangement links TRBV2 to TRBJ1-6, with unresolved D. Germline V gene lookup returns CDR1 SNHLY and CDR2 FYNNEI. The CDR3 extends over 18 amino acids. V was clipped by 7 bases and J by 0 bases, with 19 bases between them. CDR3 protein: CASNLAQVGFSYNSPLHF. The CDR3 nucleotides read TGTGCCAGCAACTTGGCGCAGGTCGGTTTCTCCTATAATTCACCCCTCCACTTT.

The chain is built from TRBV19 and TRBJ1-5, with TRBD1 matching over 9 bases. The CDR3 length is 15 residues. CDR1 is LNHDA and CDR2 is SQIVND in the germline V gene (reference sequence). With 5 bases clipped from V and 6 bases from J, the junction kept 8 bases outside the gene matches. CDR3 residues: CASSQLTGGVQPQHF. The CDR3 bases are TGTGCCAGTAGTCAGCTTACAGGGGGCGTTCAGCCCCAGCATTTT.

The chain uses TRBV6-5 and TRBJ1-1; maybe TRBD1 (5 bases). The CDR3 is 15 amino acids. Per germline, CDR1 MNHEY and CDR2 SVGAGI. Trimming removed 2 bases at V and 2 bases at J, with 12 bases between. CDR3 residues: CASSYDSILNTEAFF. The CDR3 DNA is TGTGCCAGCAGTTACGACAGCATTCTAAACACTGAAGCTTTCTTT.

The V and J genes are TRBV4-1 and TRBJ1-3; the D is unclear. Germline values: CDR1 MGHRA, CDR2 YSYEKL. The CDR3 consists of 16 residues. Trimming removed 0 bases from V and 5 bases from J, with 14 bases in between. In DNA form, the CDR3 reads TGCGCCAGCAGCCAAGATTTACGCGGAGGTAGAAACACCATATATTTT. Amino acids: CASSQDLRGGRNTIYF.

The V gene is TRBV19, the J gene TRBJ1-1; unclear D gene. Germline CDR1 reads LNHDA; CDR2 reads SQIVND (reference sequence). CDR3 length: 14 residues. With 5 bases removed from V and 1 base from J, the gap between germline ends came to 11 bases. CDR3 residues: CASSRYGPNTEAFF. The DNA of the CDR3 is TGTGCCAGTAGTCGGTACGGCCCGAACACTGAAGCTTTCTTT.